This entry concerns a single T cell receptor beta chain. Its antigen is currently unknown. The sample originates from a study of blood T cells in healthy people across ages. Findings and caveats of the study: Age brought a roughly linear fall in TCR beta diversity measured per million T cells. Diversity estimated from one million T cells was considered an underestimate.

CDR1 is SGHAT and CDR2 is FQNNGV in the germline V gene. This CDR3 is built from 15 residues. The junction had 8 bases not matched to a gene; V was cut back by 3 bases and J by 3 bases. Peripheral blood samples of around 9.8 milliliters were drawn from each donor. PCR was performed a second time for about 7 to 12 cycles using a sample-barcoded 5' primer and a J-beta primer mix. A tag from a template-switch adaptor with 12 random nucleotides marked each cDNA molecule. One entry per CDR3 protein results from TCRdb running MiXCR on the 5' RACE reads. The data hold about 580,000 distinct CDR3 sequences, with around half observed a single time.

This sequence was found in a man at least 80 years old in good health. Specimen: blood. V gene TRBV11-2 combines with J gene TRBJ2-7; TRBD1 matches 7 bases. The CDR3 DNA is TGTGCCAGCAGCTTCTCACAGGGGACGCTCTACGAGCAGTACTTC. This sequence encodes CASSFSQGTLYEQYF.